The rows below give T cell receptor beta chains drawn from one sample of a study of spatial heterogeneity in lung cancer. TCRdb redid the calling of the 5' RACE reads with MiXCR, one entry per CDR3 protein. This table has approximately 18,000 distinct CDR3 sequences, about 19% appearing once. Sequences were derived from PBMCs, sampled at follow-up. Source of these receptors: a male donor with early-stage non-small cell lung cancer. CDR3s include the opening cysteine and the closing phenylalanine or tryptophan. The D gene is left open where the match is weak. Expanded clones get a size class; other rows say once, few or many, or leave the size out.

cdr3_aa: CSASAGNQPQHF
cdr3_nt: TGCAGTGCTAGTGCAGGAAATCAGCCCCAGCATTTT
d_call: -
clone_size: many
j_call: TRBJ1-5
v_call: TRBV20-1

cdr3_aa: CASKGPGASYNEQFF
cdr3_nt: TGTGCCAGTAAAGGCCCAGGGGCGTCATACAATGAGCAGTTCTTC
d_call: -
clone_size: medium-sized
j_call: TRBJ2-1
v_call: TRBV19

cdr3_aa: CASSQGNTEAFF
cdr3_nt: TGTGCCAGCAGCCAAGGGAACACTGAAGCTTTCTTT
d_call: -
clone_size: -
j_call: TRBJ1-1
v_call: TRBV3-1

cdr3_aa: CASSQVGRGQYIQYF
cdr3_nt: TGCGCCAGCAGCCAAGTAGGCAGGGGGCAATACATTCAGTACTTC
d_call: TRBD1
clone_size: once
j_call: TRBJ2-4
v_call: TRBV4-1

cdr3_aa: CSARPDVRGEQFF
cdr3_nt: TGCAGTGCTAGACCAGATGTACGGGGTGAGCAGTTCTTC
d_call: -
clone_size: medium-sized
j_call: TRBJ2-1
v_call: TRBV20-1

cdr3_aa: CASSQDNGNTIYF
cdr3_nt: TGTGCCAGCTCACAGGACAACGGAAACACCATATATTTT
d_call: -
clone_size: few
j_call: TRBJ1-3
v_call: TRBV18

cdr3_aa: CASSSNRGLLSGELFF
cdr3_nt: TGTGCCAGCAGTTCGAACAGGGGGCTTTTGAGCGGGGAGCTGTTTTTT
d_call: TRBD1
clone_size: few
j_call: TRBJ2-2
v_call: TRBV6-2/TRBV6-3

cdr3_aa: CASSVRGGGTDTQYF
cdr3_nt: TGCGCCAGCAGCGTCAGGGGTGGTGGCACAGATACGCAGTATTTT
d_call: -
clone_size: many
j_call: TRBJ2-3
v_call: TRBV4-1

cdr3_aa: CASNEGTGGLYEQYF
cdr3_nt: TGCGCCAGCAACGAAGGGACAGGGGGACTATACGAGCAGTACTTC
d_call: TRBD1
clone_size: few
j_call: TRBJ2-7
v_call: TRBV10-2

cdr3_aa: CASRPGTEYGYTF
cdr3_nt: TGCGCCAGCAGACCCGGGACGGAGTATGGCTACACCTTC
d_call: -
clone_size: few
j_call: TRBJ1-2
v_call: TRBV10-2

cdr3_aa: CASSLRGMKSGASNEQFF
cdr3_nt: TGTGCCAGCAGTTTGCGGGGGATGAAATCTGGAGCCTCCAATGAGCAGTTCTTC
d_call: TRBD2
clone_size: -
j_call: TRBJ2-1
v_call: TRBV27

cdr3_aa: CASSPNWGPRVGEKLFF
cdr3_nt: TGTGCCAGCAGCCCAAATTGGGGGCCAAGGGTGGGCGAAAAACTGTTTTTT
d_call: -
clone_size: -
j_call: TRBJ1-4
v_call: TRBV27

cdr3_aa: CASSRGLAGSYEQYF
cdr3_nt: TGCGCCAGCAGCCGAGGACTAGCGGGGTCGTACGAGCAGTACTTC
d_call: TRBD2
clone_size: many
j_call: TRBJ2-7
v_call: TRBV4-1

cdr3_aa: CSVWVRSSSMNTEAFF
cdr3_nt: TGCAGCGTTTGGGTCAGGTCTTCTAGCATGAACACTGAAGCTTTCTTT
d_call: -
clone_size: -
j_call: TRBJ1-1
v_call: TRBV29-1

cdr3_aa: CASSPQKPTTYEQYF
cdr3_nt: TGTGCCAGCAGCCCCCAAAAGCCGACGACCTACGAGCAGTACTTC
d_call: -
clone_size: many
j_call: TRBJ2-7
v_call: TRBV27

cdr3_aa: CATRDSNSPLHF
cdr3_nt: TGTGCCACCCGGGACAGTAATTCACCCCTCCACTTT
d_call: TRBD1
clone_size: many
j_call: TRBJ1-6
v_call: TRBV7-6

cdr3_aa: CASSLGASQNTEAFF
cdr3_nt: TGCGCCAGCAGCTTGGGCGCATCCCAGAACACTGAAGCTTTCTTT
d_call: -
clone_size: medium-sized
j_call: TRBJ1-1
v_call: TRBV5-1

cdr3_aa: CASSRPTGTANTEAFF
cdr3_nt: TGTGCCAGCAGCCGACCAACCGGGACAGCCAACACTGAAGCTTTCTTT
d_call: TRBD1
clone_size: medium-sized
j_call: TRBJ1-1
v_call: TRBV6-2/TRBV6-3

cdr3_aa: CASSLGAGIDGNTIYF
cdr3_nt: TGTGCCAGCAGCTTAGGGGCAGGGATAGACGGAAACACCATATATTTT
d_call: -
clone_size: many
j_call: TRBJ1-3
v_call: TRBV7-9

cdr3_aa: CSANEGTTNEKLFF
cdr3_nt: TGCAGCGCCAATGAGGGGACAACTAATGAAAAACTGTTTTTT
d_call: -
clone_size: -
j_call: TRBJ1-4
v_call: TRBV29-1

cdr3_aa: CAWNLEINSPLHF
cdr3_nt: TGTGCCTGGAATTTAGAGATTAATTCACCCCTCCACTTT
d_call: -
clone_size: -
j_call: TRBJ1-6
v_call: TRBV30

cdr3_aa: CASRTGHATYEQYF
cdr3_nt: TGTGCCAGCAGGACGGGACACGCGACCTACGAGCAGTACTTC
d_call: -
clone_size: few
j_call: TRBJ2-7
v_call: TRBV27

cdr3_aa: CASIRGPGIANTGELFF
cdr3_nt: TGTGCCAGCATTCGGGGGCCGGGAATCGCGAACACCGGGGAGCTGTTTTTT
d_call: -
clone_size: medium-sized
j_call: TRBJ2-2
v_call: TRBV6-6

cdr3_aa: CASSYLREGNTEAFF
cdr3_nt: TGTGCCAGCAGTTACCTCAGGGAGGGGAACACTGAAGCTTTCTTT
d_call: -
clone_size: many
j_call: TRBJ1-1
v_call: TRBV6-2/TRBV6-3

cdr3_aa: CASSPNRGSQPQHF
cdr3_nt: TGTGCCAGCAGCCCTAACAGGGGTTCTCAGCCCCAGCATTTT
d_call: TRBD1
clone_size: -
j_call: TRBJ1-5
v_call: TRBV3-1

cdr3_aa: CASSEQANTEAFF
cdr3_nt: TGTGCCAGCTCCGAACAGGCGAACACTGAAGCTTTCTTT
d_call: -
clone_size: -
j_call: TRBJ1-1
v_call: TRBV18

cdr3_aa: CASSLAGYGGNTEAFF
cdr3_nt: TGTGCCAGCAGCTTAGCGGGTTACGGAGGGAACACTGAAGCTTTCTTT
d_call: -
clone_size: -
j_call: TRBJ1-1
v_call: TRBV7-9

cdr3_aa: CASSQWATTDIAEQYF
cdr3_nt: TGTGCCAGCAGCCAGTGGGCCACGACCGACATTGCCGAGCAGTACTTC
d_call: -
clone_size: few
j_call: TRBJ2-7
v_call: TRBV4-2

cdr3_aa: CASSSPITDTQYF
cdr3_nt: TGTGCCAGCAGCTCCCCTATAACAGATACGCAGTATTTT
d_call: -
clone_size: -
j_call: TRBJ2-3
v_call: TRBV7-9

cdr3_aa: CASSQKREATEAFF
cdr3_nt: TGTGCCAGCAGTCAGAAGAGGGAGGCCACTGAAGCTTTCTTT
d_call: -
clone_size: -
j_call: TRBJ1-1
v_call: TRBV7-9

cdr3_aa: CASTLRVAGSTGELFF
cdr3_nt: TGTGCCAGCACCTTGAGGGTAGCGGGGAGCACCGGGGAGCTGTTTTTT
d_call: TRBD2
clone_size: few
j_call: TRBJ2-2
v_call: TRBV11-2

cdr3_aa: CASSNSPTSGDQETQYF
cdr3_nt: TGTGCCAGCAGCAATAGCCCTACTAGCGGGGACCAAGAGACCCAGTACTTC
d_call: TRBD2
clone_size: medium-sized
j_call: TRBJ2-5
v_call: TRBV7-9

cdr3_aa: CASSLLLQGPYNEQFF
cdr3_nt: TGTGCCAGCAGTTTACTATTACAGGGGCCCTACAATGAGCAGTTCTTC
d_call: TRBD1
clone_size: few
j_call: TRBJ2-1
v_call: TRBV28

cdr3_aa: CASSVRDRDYGYTF
cdr3_nt: TGTGCCAGCAGCGTACGGGACAGGGACTATGGCTACACCTTC
d_call: TRBD1
clone_size: once
j_call: TRBJ1-2
v_call: TRBV9

cdr3_aa: CASSEGIDQPQHF
cdr3_nt: TGTGCCAGCAGCGAGGGCATAGATCAGCCCCAGCATTTT
d_call: -
clone_size: few
j_call: TRBJ1-5
v_call: TRBV9

cdr3_aa: CASSLVVFSGNTIYF
cdr3_nt: TGTGCCAGCAGCTTAGTTGTATTCTCTGGAAACACCATATATTTT
d_call: -
clone_size: medium-sized
j_call: TRBJ1-3
v_call: TRBV7-2

cdr3_aa: CSAPGTQTYNEQFF
cdr3_nt: TGCAGTGCACCCGGGACCCAGACTTACAATGAGCAGTTCTTC
d_call: -
clone_size: -
j_call: TRBJ2-1
v_call: TRBV20-1

cdr3_aa: CASSIGTTYEQYF
cdr3_nt: TGTGCCAGTAGTATCGGGACCACCTACGAGCAGTACTTC
d_call: -
clone_size: medium-sized
j_call: TRBJ2-7
v_call: TRBV19

cdr3_aa: CASSTVPGQGHGYTF
cdr3_nt: TGTGCCAGCAGTACCGTCCCGGGACAGGGACATGGCTACACCTTC
d_call: TRBD1
clone_size: few
j_call: TRBJ1-2
v_call: TRBV6-5

cdr3_aa: CASSQEENQPQHF
cdr3_nt: TGTGCCAGCAGCCAAGAGGAGAATCAGCCCCAGCATTTT
d_call: -
clone_size: medium-sized
j_call: TRBJ1-5
v_call: TRBV7-9

cdr3_aa: CATSDFSRKETQYF
cdr3_nt: TGTGCCACCAGTGATTTCTCCAGGAAAGAGACCCAGTACTTC
d_call: -
clone_size: many
j_call: TRBJ2-5
v_call: TRBV24-1

cdr3_aa: CASSYSWLAGGHRRNEQFF
cdr3_nt: TGTGCCAGCAGTTACTCCTGGCTAGCGGGGGGGCACCGTCGGAATGAGCAGTTCTTC
d_call: TRBD2
clone_size: medium-sized
j_call: TRBJ2-1
v_call: TRBV6-5

cdr3_aa: CASSLALGQEHLYGYTF
cdr3_nt: TGTGCCAGCAGTTTAGCACTTGGACAGGAGCACCTCTATGGCTACACCTTC
d_call: TRBD1
clone_size: -
j_call: TRBJ1-2
v_call: TRBV12-3/TRBV12-4

cdr3_aa: CASSLDRETDTQYF
cdr3_nt: TGTGCCAGCAGCTTAGACAGGGAGACAGATACGCAGTATTTT
d_call: -
clone_size: many
j_call: TRBJ2-3
v_call: TRBV7-9

cdr3_aa: CAISARDPGQGEKLFF
cdr3_nt: TGTGCCATCAGTGCCCGAGACCCGGGACAGGGAGAAAAACTGTTTTTT
d_call: TRBD1
clone_size: many
j_call: TRBJ1-4
v_call: TRBV10-3

cdr3_aa: CASSLGQGGWHSGNQPQHF
cdr3_nt: TGTGCCAGCAGTTTGGGTCAGGGAGGATGGCATTCGGGCAATCAGCCCCAGCATTTT
d_call: -
clone_size: medium-sized
j_call: TRBJ1-5
v_call: TRBV12-3/TRBV12-4

cdr3_aa: CAGSLNPSGAEGETQYF
cdr3_nt: TGTGCCGGCAGCTTAAATCCTAGCGGGGCCGAGGGGGAGACCCAGTACTTC
d_call: TRBD2
clone_size: -
j_call: TRBJ2-5
v_call: TRBV7-6

cdr3_aa: CASSLAGGNQPQHF
cdr3_nt: TGTGCCAGCAGCTTAGCGGGTGGCAATCAGCCCCAGCATTTT
d_call: -
clone_size: many
j_call: TRBJ1-5
v_call: TRBV7-9

cdr3_aa: CASSPFLNEKLFF
cdr3_nt: TGTGCCAGCAGTCCCTTCCTTAATGAAAAACTGTTTTTT
d_call: -
clone_size: many
j_call: TRBJ1-4
v_call: TRBV6-5

cdr3_aa: CASSFSGAMEAFF
cdr3_nt: TGTGCCAGCAGCTTTAGCGGAGCTATGGAAGCTTTCTTT
d_call: -
clone_size: -
j_call: TRBJ1-1
v_call: TRBV7-2

cdr3_aa: CASSLIPGGYGYTF
cdr3_nt: TGTGCCAGCAGTTTAATCCCAGGAGGGTACGGCTACACCTTC
d_call: -
clone_size: few
j_call: TRBJ1-2
v_call: TRBV27

cdr3_aa: CASNQGSEAFF
cdr3_nt: TGTGCCAGCAACCAGGGATCTGAAGCTTTCTTT
d_call: -
clone_size: few
j_call: TRBJ1-1
v_call: TRBV6-2/TRBV6-3

cdr3_aa: CASSLVAPPSETQYF
cdr3_nt: TGTGCCAGCAGCTTAGTGGCGCCCCCGTCGGAGACCCAGTACTTC
d_call: -
clone_size: -
j_call: TRBJ2-5
v_call: TRBV11-2

cdr3_aa: CATRGRGLDDQYF
cdr3_nt: TGTGCCACCAGAGGCAGGGGGCTGGACGACCAGTACTTC
d_call: TRBD1
clone_size: once
j_call: TRBJ2-7
v_call: TRBV10-3

cdr3_aa: CSARHWEGQGVEQYF
cdr3_nt: TGCAGTGCTAGACACTGGGAGGGACAGGGAGTCGAGCAGTACTTC
d_call: TRBD1
clone_size: few
j_call: TRBJ2-7
v_call: TRBV20-1

cdr3_aa: CASSSWSGESPLHF
cdr3_nt: TGTGCCAGCAGTTCCTGGAGCGGGGAATCACCCCTCCACTTT
d_call: -
clone_size: many
j_call: TRBJ1-6
v_call: TRBV7-9

cdr3_aa: CSARVSTGSEETQYF
cdr3_nt: TGCAGTGCTAGAGTCTCAACAGGGAGCGAAGAGACCCAGTACTTC
d_call: -
clone_size: few
j_call: TRBJ2-5
v_call: TRBV20-1

cdr3_aa: CSAPGQPISYNSPLHF
cdr3_nt: TGCAGTGCGCCGGGACAGCCCATCTCCTATAATTCACCCCTCCACTTT
d_call: TRBD1
clone_size: -
j_call: TRBJ1-6
v_call: TRBV20-1

cdr3_aa: CSARGATGNTIYF
cdr3_nt: TGCAGTGCTAGAGGGGCAACGGGAAACACCATATATTTT
d_call: -
clone_size: -
j_call: TRBJ1-3
v_call: TRBV20-1